Each of the 32 T cell receptor beta chains below was sequenced from the same sample in a study of shared clonotypes between healthy human individuals. Sequenced by immunoSEQ multiplex PCR; TCRdb stores in-frame clones only, minus some. The data hold about a million clones, with 77% observed a single time. Material: memory CD4+ T cells from PBMCs. Noted subset: CD45RA-negative fraction. The receptor set was obtained from a man aged 18-30 years in good health. Some clones in this sample may be carry-over from other donors' samples.

The chain employs TRBV5-1 and TRBJ1-2; D uncertain. This CDR3 contains 13 residues. Germline V gene sequence: CDR1 SGHRS, CDR2 YFSETQ. The V and J ends lost 0 bases and 5 bases respectively, with 8 bases between them. The CDR3 spells CASSLGHQYGYTF. Written as DNA, the CDR3 is TGCGCCAGCAGCTTGGGCCATCAGTATGGCTACACCTTC.

There are a few counts of this clone. The chain combines TRBV5-1 with TRBJ2-3, with TRBD2 as a possible D gene (6 bases). The ends were cut back, 4 bases at V and 0 bases at J, with 12 bases in the middle. CDR3 length: 15 residues. Germline-derived CDR1 and CDR2 are SGHRS and YFSETQ. The CDR3 DNA follows: TGCGCCAGCAGCCAGACTAGGCCTAGCACAGATACGCAGTATTTT. As protein: CASSQTRPSTDTQYF. Together with reference TRBV5-1 and TRBJ2-3, the CDR3 gives the full variable domain: KAGVTQTPRYLIKTRGQQVTLSCSPISGHRSVSWYQQTPGQGLQFLFEYFSETQRNKGNFPGRFSGRQFSNSRSEMNVSTLELGDSALYLCASSQTRPSTDTQYFGPGTRLTVL.

The chain links TRBV10-3 to TRBJ2-3; 10 nucleotides match TRBD2. The CDR3 runs 15 residues. The ends lost 6 bases at V and 1 base at J; junction bases unmatched: 4. The germline V gene encodes CDR1 ENHRY and CDR2 SYGVKD. Here the CDR3 reads CAIRLGTSGTDTQYF. The CDR3 DNA reads as TGTGCCATCAGACTCGGGACTAGCGGCACAGATACGCAGTATTTT.

V gene TRBV5-5 combines with J gene TRBJ1-2, with 7 bases lining up with TRBD1. V gave up 1 base and J gave up 5 bases; unmatched junction bases: 8. The CDR3 length is 15 residues. CDR1 and CDR2 (germline): SGHKS, YYEKEE (reference sequence). CDR3 in amino acids: CASSLLQGMGYGYTF. The CDR3 DNA sequence: TGTGCCAGCAGCTTGCTACAGGGGATGGGGTATGGCTACACCTTC.

J is TRBJ1-2 and V is TRBV14, with D possibly TRBD1 on 6 matching bases. The CDR3 extends over 15 amino acids. Germline V gene lookup returns CDR1 SGHDN and CDR2 FVKESK. The germline V and J ends were trimmed by 1 base and 0 bases, with 9 bases remaining between them. As DNA, the CDR3 is TGTGCCAGCAGCCAAGTCAGGGGAGCTAACTATGGCTACACCTTC. Its translation: CASSQVRGANYGYTF.

This clone was detected only a few times. This rearrangement joins TRBV28 to TRBJ1-1; no clear D gene. Germline CDR1 reads MDHEN; CDR2 reads SYDVKM. This CDR3 contains 12 residues. The ends were cut back, 2 bases at V and 8 bases at J, with 9 bases in the middle. As DNA, the CDR3 is TGTGCCAGCAGTTTAGGTTCTGAAGAAGCTTTCTTT. It yields the protein CASSLGSEEAFF.

The V gene is TRBV4-2, the J gene TRBJ2-1, with 7 bases lining up with TRBD1. CDR1 LGHNA and CDR2 YNFKEQ come from the germline V gene. The length of the CDR3 is 16 residues. V was pared by 1 base and J by 5 bases, with 8 bases of the junction left unmatched. The chain's CDR3 is CASSQAQIGTDNEQFF. The CDR3 DNA is TGTGCCAGCAGCCAAGCCCAAATAGGGACAGACAATGAGCAGTTCTTC.

This chain joins TRBV18 and TRBJ1-2; D might be TRBD1 (6 bases). V was clipped by 0 bases and J by 1 base, with 12 bases between them. The CDR3 is 16 amino acids. CDR1 and CDR2 (germline): KGHSH, LQKENI. The CDR3, as DNA: TGTGCCAGCTCACCACCCCAGGGGAGCGATAACTATGGCTACACCTTC. This sequence encodes CASSPPQGSDNYGYTF.

Worth noting for this clone: Other DNA sequences in the same sample also yield this CDR3. The chain joins TRBV29-1 to TRBJ2-3; D not resolved. This CDR3 comprises 13 residues. Germline V gene data show CDR1 as SQVTM and CDR2 as ANQGSEA. The V gene lost 1 base and the J gene lost 1 base, with 6 bases spanning the gap. CDR3 DNA sequence: TGCAGCGTTGAAGTTCCCGGCACAGATACGCAGTATTTT. This gives the protein CSVEVPGTDTQYF.

The CDR3 nucleotides are TGTGCCAGCAGTTTAACGGCTGGGGCCAACGTCCTGACTTTC. Its protein product is CASSLTAGANVLTF. V is TRBV28 and J is TRBJ2-6, with D hard to call. This CDR3 has 14 residues. The germline V gene encodes CDR1 MDHEN and CDR2 SYDVKM. The germline V and J ends were trimmed by 2 bases and 2 bases, with 4 bases remaining between them.

This sequence joins TRBV29-1 and TRBJ2-7, with 7 bases aligning to TRBD2. After removal of 4 bases from V and 0 bases from J, the junction contained 9 bases not matched to a gene. CDR3 length equals 15 residues. The germline gives CDR1 SQVTM, CDR2 ANQGSEA. The DNA of the CDR3 is TGCAGCGTTGTCAGGGCGGGAGACTCCTCCTACGAGCAGTACTTC. As protein: CSVVRAGDSSYEQYF.

There are a few counts of this clone. The rearrangement uses TRBV29-1 and TRBJ2-3, with no clear D. Between the trimmed V and J ends, which lost 7 bases and 6 bases, there was a span of 11 bases. This CDR3 has 11 residues. Germline values: CDR1 SQVTM, CDR2 ANQGSEA. In nucleotides, the CDR3 is TGCAGCGGGACGTCCGACGATACGCAGTATTTT. Translated, it gives CSGTSDDTQYF.

With regard to this clone: Other nucleotide sequences in the sample specify the same CDR3. This rearrangement joins TRBV28 to TRBJ1-5, with 7 bases lining up with TRBD1. J lost 4 bases, V lost 2 bases, and 5 bases had no gene match. Germline values: CDR1 MDHEN, CDR2 SYDVKM. This CDR3 region has 15 residues. The CDR3 bases are TGTGCCAGCAGTTTAAACAGGGGAACAAATCAGCCCCAGCATTTT. This translates into CASSLNRGTNQPQHF.

This clone occurred a few times. Other DNA sequences in this sample translate to the same CDR3. The rearrangement uses TRBV30 and TRBJ2-7; a weak D match, TRBD1 (6 bases). Looked up from germline, CDR1 is GTSNPN and CDR2 is SVGIG (reference sequence). The CDR3 extends over 12 amino acids. The V and J ends lost 0 bases and 5 bases respectively, with 8 bases between them. CDR3 region: CAWSVAGDEQYF. As DNA, the CDR3 is TGTGCCTGGAGTGTGGCAGGGGACGAGCAGTACTTC.

The chain joins TRBV19 to TRBJ1-1; maybe TRBD1 (6 bases). The CDR3 loop spans 14 amino acids. V was cut by 4 bases and J by 6 bases, with 15 bases left in between. CDR1 LNHDA and CDR2 SQIVND come from the germline V gene (reference sequence). Here the CDR3 DNA reads TGTGCCAGTAGTAACGCAGGGGTAATGGCTGAAGCTTTCTTT. This gives the protein CASSNAGVMAEAFF.

J is TRBJ1-3 and V is TRBV6-5; unclear D gene. This CDR3 spans 14 amino acids. CDR1 MNHEY and CDR2 SVGAGI come from the germline V gene. Between the trimmed V and J ends, which lost 0 bases and 4 bases, there was a span of 7 bases. In DNA form, the CDR3 reads TGTGCCAGCAGTTACTCGATACAGGGAAACACCATATATTTT. This translates into CASSYSIQGNTIYF.

The chain recombines TRBV14 with TRBJ2-7, with 8 bases lining up with TRBD1. CDR3 size: 14 residues. The germline gives CDR1 SGHDN, CDR2 FVKESK. Losses at the gene ends were 4 bases for V and 4 bases for J; bases not matched to a gene: 6. The CDR3 nucleotides read TGTGCCAGCAGCCTTGGACAGGGTAATTACGAGCAGTACTTC. Protein sequence: CASSLGQGNYEQYF. The whole variable domain, remainder taken from reference TRBV14 and TRBJ2-7, is EAGVTQFPSHSVIEKGQTVTLRCDPISGHDNLYWYRRVMGKEIKFLLHFVKESKQDESGMPNNRFLAERTGGTYSTLKVQPAELEDSGVYFCASSLGQGNYEQYFGPGTRLTVT.

This chain connects TRBV9 to TRBJ1-1; D is uncertain. Germline V CDR1 and CDR2: SGDLS, YYNGEE. Trimming pared 4 bases from V and 4 bases from J, leaving 14 bases between. CDR3 length equals 14 residues. DNA for the CDR3: TGTGCCAGCAGCCCACGAGGAGGGAGCACTGAAGCTTTCTTT. It encodes CASSPRGGSTEAFF.

J is TRBJ2-3 and V is TRBV29-1; D not resolved. Germline CDR1 reads SQVTM; CDR2 reads ANQGSEA. The CDR3 length is 9 residues. Trimming shortened V by 8 bases and J by 6 bases, and 6 bases separated the two germline ends. CDR3 protein: CSTSDTQYF. DNA of the CDR3: TGCAGCACCAGTGATACGCAGTATTTT.

The rearrangement links TRBV11-2 to TRBJ2-3; 9 bases match TRBD2. Germline loops: CDR1 SGHAT, CDR2 FQNNGV. V dropped 2 bases and J dropped 3; count of bases not matched to a gene: 6. This CDR3 spans 16 amino acids. CDR3 in amino acids: CASSLRLAGSTDTQYF. The CDR3 DNA sequence: TGTGCCAGCAGCTTAAGGCTAGCGGGATCAACAGATACGCAGTATTTT.

The chain recombines TRBV6-5 with TRBJ1-4, with 10 bases that match TRBD1. The CDR3 spans 16 residues. CDR1 is MNHEY, CDR2 SVGAGI, per germline. V shed 4 bases, J shed 7 bases, and the junction held 9 bases outside the gene matches. CDR3 sequence: CASSSSRTGGSEKLFF. In DNA, the CDR3 is TGTGCCAGCAGTTCCTCCCGGACAGGGGGGAGTGAAAAACTGTTTTTT.

This chain uses TRBV5-1 with TRBJ2-7; 10 bases line up with TRBD2. This CDR3 is 14 amino acids long. Germline lookup yields CDR1 SGHRS and CDR2 YFSETQ. V shed 4 bases and J 7 bases; nucleotides not matched to a gene: 8. This chain's CDR3 is CASSTLAGRLEQYF. The CDR3 nucleotides read TGCGCCAGCAGCACACTAGCGGGACGCTTGGAGCAGTACTTC.

This chain links TRBV19 with TRBJ1-1, with D unresolved. V shed 4 bases and J shed 1 base, with 19 bases lying between them. CDR3 length equals 17 residues. Germline loops: CDR1 LNHDA, CDR2 SQIVND (reference sequence). CDR3: CASSRSARKGGNTEAFF. The CDR3 nucleotides read TGTGCCAGTAGTAGGTCGGCCAGAAAGGGAGGGAACACTGAAGCTTTCTTT.

This chain connects TRBV4-1 to TRBJ2-5; 8 bases match TRBD1. Trimming removed 1 base from V and 5 bases from J; junction bases left unmatched: 9. CDR1 is MGHRA and CDR2 is YSYEKL in the germline V gene. The CDR3 has 16 amino acids. The CDR3 sequence: CASSQGQAGGAETQYF. The DNA of the CDR3 is TGCGCCAGCAGCCAAGGCCAGGCAGGGGGCGCGGAGACCCAGTACTTC.

This clone was seen a handful of times. In DNA form, the CDR3 reads TGTGCCATCAGTGGCTCAGGGGTAAGCAATCAGCCCCAGCATTTT. This encodes CAISGSGVSNQPQHF. The rearrangement joins TRBV10-3 to TRBJ1-5; a possible D gene is TRBD1 (6 bases). V lost 4 bases, J lost 1 base, and 11 bases lay in between. The CDR3 spans 15 residues. Germline loops: CDR1 ENHRY, CDR2 SYGVKD.

The gene calls are TRBV10-3 and TRBJ2-5; 7 bases map to TRBD1. Germline CDR1 and CDR2: ENHRY and SYGVKD. The CDR3 loop spans 15 amino acids. Losses at the gene ends were 4 bases for V and 4 bases for J; bases not matched to a gene: 9. The CDR3 nucleotides read TGTGCCATCAGTGCCGGAAACAGGGGATTAGAGACCCAGTACTTC. Translated, it gives CAISAGNRGLETQYF.

The chain carries TRBV28 and TRBJ2-6; unclear D gene. CDR3 length: 14 residues. With 4 bases removed from V and 0 bases from J, the gap between germline ends came to 4 bases. CDR1 is MDHEN and CDR2 is SYDVKM in the germline V gene. The CDR3, as DNA: TGTGCCAGCAGTTCTTACTCTGGGGCCAACGTCCTGACTTTC. It yields the protein CASSSYSGANVLTF.

This clone appeared a single time. The V and J genes are TRBV18 and TRBJ2-1; possibly TRBD2 for D (6 bases). The CDR3 is 15 amino acids. The germline V gene encodes CDR1 KGHSH and CDR2 LQKENI. V was shortened by 4 bases and J by 6 bases, with 16 bases between the two germline ends. The CDR3 reads CASSLNRDLGNEQFF. The CDR3 nucleotides are TGTGCCAGCTCACTCAACCGGGACTTGGGCAATGAGCAGTTCTTC.

The rearrangement uses TRBV5-5 and TRBJ1-2; TRBD1 is a possible D gene (6 bases). This CDR3 spans 13 amino acids. Germline loops: CDR1 SGHKS, CDR2 YYEKEE (reference sequence). Trimming removed 2 bases from V and 9 bases from J, with 14 bases in between. The CDR3 reads CASSFSLDSRYTF. The CDR3 DNA is TGTGCCAGCAGCTTTTCCCTGGACAGCCGCTACACCTTC.

This clone was recorded only once. The J gene is TRBJ2-7, the V gene TRBV5-4, with D tentatively TRBD1 or TRBD2 (5 bases each). V shed 2 bases and J shed 2 bases, with 11 bases lying between them. The V gene's germline CDR1 is SGHNT and CDR2 YYREEE (reference sequence). This CDR3 comprises 14 residues. The CDR3 loop is CASSFGTEPYEQYF. The CDR3 nucleotides read TGTGCCAGCAGCTTCGGGACCGAGCCCTACGAGCAGTACTTC.

The gene calls are TRBV4-3 and TRBJ2-1; D perhaps matches TRBD2 (5 bases). Germline values: CDR1 LGHNA, CDR2 YSLEER. The CDR3 covers 13 residues. V lost 0 bases and J 10 bases, leaving 10 bases between the germline ends. CDR3 in DNA: TGCGCCAGCAGCCAAGATACTAGAGGAGAGCAGTTCTTC. Translated: CASSQDTRGEQFF.

The chain joins TRBV5-1 to TRBJ2-1; 8 bases agree with TRBD2. Trimming at V came to 4 bases and at J to 5 bases, leaving 8 bases not matched to a gene. Germline values: CDR1 SGHRS, CDR2 YFSETQ. This CDR3 is 15 amino acids long. CDR3 DNA sequence: TGCGCCAGCAGCCGGGGGGGCCCGCCACACAATGAGCAGTTCTTC. Translation: CASSRGGPPHNEQFF.